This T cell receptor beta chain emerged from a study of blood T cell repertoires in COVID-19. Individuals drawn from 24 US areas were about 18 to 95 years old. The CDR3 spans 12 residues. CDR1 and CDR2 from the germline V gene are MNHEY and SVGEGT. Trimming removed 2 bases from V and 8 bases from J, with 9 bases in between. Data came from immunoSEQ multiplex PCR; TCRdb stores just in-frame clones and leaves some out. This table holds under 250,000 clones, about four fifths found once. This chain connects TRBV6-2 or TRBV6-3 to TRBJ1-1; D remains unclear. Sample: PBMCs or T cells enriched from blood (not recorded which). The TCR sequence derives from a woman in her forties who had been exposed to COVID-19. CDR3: CASSYESREAFF. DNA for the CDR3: TGTGCCAGCAGTTACGAGAGTAGAGAAGCTTTCTTT.